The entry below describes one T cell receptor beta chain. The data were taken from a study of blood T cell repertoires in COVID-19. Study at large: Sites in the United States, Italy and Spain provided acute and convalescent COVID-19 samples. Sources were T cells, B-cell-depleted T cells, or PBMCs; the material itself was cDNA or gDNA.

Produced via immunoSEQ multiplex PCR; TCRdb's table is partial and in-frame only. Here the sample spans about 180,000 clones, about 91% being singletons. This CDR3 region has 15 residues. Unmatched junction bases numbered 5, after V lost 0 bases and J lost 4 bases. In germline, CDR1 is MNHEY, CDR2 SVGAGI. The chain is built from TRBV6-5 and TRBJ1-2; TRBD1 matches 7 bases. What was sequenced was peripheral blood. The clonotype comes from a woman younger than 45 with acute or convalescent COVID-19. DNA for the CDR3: TGTGCCAGCAGTTACTCGGGACAGCCAATCTATGGCTACACCTTC. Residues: CASSYSGQPIYGYTF.